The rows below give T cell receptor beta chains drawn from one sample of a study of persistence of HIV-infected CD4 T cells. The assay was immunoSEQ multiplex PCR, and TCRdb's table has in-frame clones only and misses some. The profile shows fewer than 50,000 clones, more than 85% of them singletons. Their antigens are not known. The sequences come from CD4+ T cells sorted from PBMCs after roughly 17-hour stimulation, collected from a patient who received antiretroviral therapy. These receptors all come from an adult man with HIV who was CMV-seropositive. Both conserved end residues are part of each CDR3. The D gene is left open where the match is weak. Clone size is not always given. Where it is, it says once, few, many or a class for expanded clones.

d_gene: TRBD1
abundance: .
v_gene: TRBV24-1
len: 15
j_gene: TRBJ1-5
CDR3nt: TGTGCCACCAGTGACCCGGGACAGGGAGTTCAGCCCCAGCATTTT
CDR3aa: CATSDPGQGVQPQHF

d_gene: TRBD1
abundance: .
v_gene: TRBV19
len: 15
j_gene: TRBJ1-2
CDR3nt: TGTGCCAGTATAGGATTTACAGGGGGCTTCCAGGGCTACACCTTC
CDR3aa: CASIGFTGGFQGYTF

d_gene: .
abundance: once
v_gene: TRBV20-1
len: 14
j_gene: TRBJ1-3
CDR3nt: TGCAGTGCTAGTCGGCCTATCCCCAAAAACACCATATATTTT
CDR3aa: CSASRPIPKNTIYF

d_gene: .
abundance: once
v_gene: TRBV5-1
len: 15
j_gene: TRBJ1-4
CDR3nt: TGCGCCAGCAGCTTGGGGGCCAGAACAGGCGAAAAACTGTTTTTT
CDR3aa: CASSLGARTGEKLFF

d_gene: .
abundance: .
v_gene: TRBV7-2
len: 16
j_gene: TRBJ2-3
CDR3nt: TGTGCCAGCAGCCTCGTAGGGGGGAGTAGCACAGATACGCAGTATTTT
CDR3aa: CASSLVGGSSTDTQYF

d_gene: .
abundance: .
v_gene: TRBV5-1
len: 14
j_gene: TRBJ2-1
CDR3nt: TGCGCCAGCAAGGCGGCCGGGTTCTACAATGAGCAGTTCTTC
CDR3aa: CASKAAGFYNEQFF

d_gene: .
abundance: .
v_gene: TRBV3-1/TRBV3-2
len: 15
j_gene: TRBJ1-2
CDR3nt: TGTGCCAGCAGCCAAGACCCTACAGGGATCTATGGCTACACCTTC
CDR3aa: CASSQDPTGIYGYTF

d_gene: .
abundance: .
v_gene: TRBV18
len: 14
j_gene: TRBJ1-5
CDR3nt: TGTGCCAGCTCGGAAGGTATAAACAATCAGCCCCAGCATTTT
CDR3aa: CASSEGINNQPQHF

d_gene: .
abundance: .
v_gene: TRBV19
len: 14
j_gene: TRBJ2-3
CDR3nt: TGTGCCAGTAGTACCCGACAGGGCACAGATACGCAGTATTTT
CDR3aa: CASSTRQGTDTQYF

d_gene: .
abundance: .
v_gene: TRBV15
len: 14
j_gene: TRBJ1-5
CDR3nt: TGTGCCACCAGCAGAGGACAGAGCAATCAGCCCCAGCATTTT
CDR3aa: CATSRGQSNQPQHF

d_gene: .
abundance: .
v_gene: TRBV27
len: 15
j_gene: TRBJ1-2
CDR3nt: TGTGCCAGCAGTTTGGGGGCTCAGACCTTCTATGGCTACACCTTC
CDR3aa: CASSLGAQTFYGYTF

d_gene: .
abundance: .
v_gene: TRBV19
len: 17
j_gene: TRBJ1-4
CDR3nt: TGTGCCAGTAGCGATGGACAGTTCTTGGCGACTAATGAAAAACTGTTTTTT
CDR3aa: CASSDGQFLATNEKLFF

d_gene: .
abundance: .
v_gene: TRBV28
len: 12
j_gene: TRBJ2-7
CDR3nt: TGTGCCAGCAGTTCCCACTTCACCGAGCAGTACTTC
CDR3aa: CASSSHFTEQYF

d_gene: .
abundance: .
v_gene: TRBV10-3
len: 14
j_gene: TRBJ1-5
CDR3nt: TGTGCCATCAGCCAATTTCCCCGGGATCAGCCCCAGCATTTT
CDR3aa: CAISQFPRDQPQHF

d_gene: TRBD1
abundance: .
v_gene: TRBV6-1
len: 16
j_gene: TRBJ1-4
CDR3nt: TGTGCCAGCAGTGCGGGGGACAGGGGCTTTAATGAAAAACTGTTTTTT
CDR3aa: CASSAGDRGFNEKLFF

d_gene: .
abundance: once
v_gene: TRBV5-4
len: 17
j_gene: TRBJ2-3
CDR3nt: TGTGCCAGCAGCTTGGTAGGGGGGGGGCGTCTCAAAGATACGCAGTATTTT
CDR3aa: CASSLVGGGRLKDTQYF